The present T cell receptor beta chain was sequenced within a study of T-cell memory formation after mild COVID-19. V was trimmed by 5 bases and J by 8 bases, leaving 10 bases between them. Germline loops: CDR1 SGHAT, CDR2 FQNNGV. There are 13 residues in the CDR3. Only a few counts were recorded for this clonotype. TCRdb reanalysed the 5' RACE reads using MiXCR and keeps one entry per CDR3 protein. The sample records 200,000 to 300,000 distinct CDR3 sequences, over 15% being singletons. J is TRBJ1-6 and V is TRBV11-2; no firm D call. The receptor was derived from a man aged 18 to 30 who had mild COVID-19 (a few samples of this study predate the infection). Cell type and time point are not known. Sequencing used PBMCs or a T cell subset sorted from them (not recorded which). CDR3 nucleotides: TGTGCCAGCAGCCCGCAGACCTATTCACCCCTCCACTTT. It yields the protein CASSPQTYSPLHF.